This paragraph reports one TCR beta chain. Trimming took 1 base from V and 4 from J; bases not matched to a gene: 5. Germline-derived CDR1 and CDR2 are KGHDR and SFDVKD. The CDR3 length is 17 residues. These data come from a study of identical twins. TCRdb passed the 5' RACE reads through MiXCR, listing each CDR3 protein once. The sample lists approximately 890,000 distinct CDR3 sequences, approximately 13% occurring once. These same data were also listed under a study on yellow fever vaccine responses in identical twins.

The source material was PBMCs. The rearrangement links TRBV24-1 to TRBJ2-2, with 10 bases lining up with TRBD1. The origin of this receptor is a woman aged 18-29 years in good health. DNA for the CDR3: TGTGCCACCAGTGATTTTGTATGGACAGGGGGCACCGGGGAGCTGTTTTTT. Its protein product is CATSDFVWTGGTGELFF.